This TCR beta chain appears in the sequencing data of a study of T cell responses to AZD1222 COVID-19 vaccine (dated by TCRdb to 2020 to 2023). Describing the broader study: A total of roughly 240 trial participants underwent TCR sequencing, of whom 207 received two doses of AZD1222 and about 25 received two doses of the MenACWY control vaccine. Trial participants were enrolled into age subgroups of 18-55, 56-69 and 70-plus years, which contained approximately 150, 28 and 58 TCR-sequenced participants, respectively. Broader findings and caveats from the paper: Participants were mostly white British, with more females than males. The authors suggested clonal diversity may have been underestimated. Because no samples from the day 14 peak response were available, repertoires could be characterized only after the peak T cell response. Epitopes outside the regions mutated in the B.1.351 and B.1.1.7 variants were reportedly recognized by nearly half of the unique spike-specific TCRs. Conclusions about previously exposed vaccinees are limited, since just six AZD1222 recipients were seropositive for SARS-CoV-2 at baseline. The whole spike protein was spanned by vaccine-associated CD4 TCRs, and dominant responses were seen in regions 160-218 and 743-854. Spike-specific TCR breadth and depth rose significantly after two AZD1222 doses compared with day 0 and with MenACWY recipients. In the small 56-69-year group, the increase in depth fell short of significance, most likely because of low power.

Concerning this clone itself: There is no known antigen for this receptor. Qualities for individual bases were not recorded, and no much larger clone is one base off. Within the sample, other DNA sequences also encode this same CDR3.

The CDR3 regions of human TCRbeta chains were analyzed by immunosequencing. The paper's processing steps were these. Repertoire TCRs were matched against a reference library of SARS-CoV-2-specific TCRs generated with the MIRA antigen-specificity platform. Breadth meant the fraction of unique TCRs that were SARS-CoV-2-associated, whereas depth meant the fraction of total T cells that were SARS-CoV-2-associated. Using the MIRA data, each spike-specific TCR was assigned both to the spike region to which the TCR was reactive and to a CD4 or CD8 class. Log10-transformed breadth and depth values were compared by one-way ANOVA with Sidak's multiple comparisons tests. Entries here come from immuneACCESS through TCRdb and include only in-frame sequences with V and J called. Some clones fail to appear in such tables; in the studies checked, an unresolved V gene covers under half of the shortfall, and the cause of the remainder is unknown. For V, J and clone size, that table is used; D and trimming come from the DNA. Here the sample has just under 90,000 clones; around nine tenths occur a single time. 5.5% of the sample lies in the top ten.

V sheds 2 bases and J sheds 1 base, leaving 6 bases between their ends. The CDR3 measures 13 amino acids from cysteine to phenylalanine. The CDR3 DNA has 39 bases and is translated from base 1. Looking up the germline V gene yields CDR1 SGHRS and CDR2 YFSETQ. This specimen's time point label, interpreted: about 28 days (+/-7) after the second vaccine dose. Because spike-specific TCR depth and breadth did not differ between the two schedules, AZD1222 recipients who got a second dose at roughly 4 weeks were pooled with those who got a second dose at roughly 12 weeks. Samples from vaccinated people were obtained from the UK trials COV001 and COV002, which included a single-blind randomized controlled phase 2/3 trial of AZD1222 (ChAdOx1 nCoV-19) in healthy adults. For TCRbeta chain sequencing, PBMC samples from trial participants were taken at day 0 and at day 28 after the second dose.

The sequence was collected from an adult who received the AZD1222 COVID-19 vaccine. The material sequenced was peripheral blood, taken 28 days after the second AZD1222 dose. This sequence uses TRBV5-1 and TRBJ1-1; the D gene is perhaps TRBD1, from 5 matching bases. The nucleotide sequence reads as follows: TGCGCCAGCAGCTTTACAGGGAACACTGAAGCTTTCTTT. Its translation is CASSFTGNTEAFF.